Included here is one T cell receptor (beta chain) sequence, with context. Its specificity is not known. Repeated repertoire sampling spanned the course of chemoradiotherapy. Only in-frame clones appear in the TCRdb table, and some are missing; sequencing was by immunoSEQ multiplex PCR. This table holds about 13,000 clones, around 82% found once. The data derive from a study of chemoradiotherapy in HPV16-positive cancers. Background on the study: Candidate HPV-specific clones and shared TCR motifs came from two HPV16-positive patients.

General study points: Candidate HPV-specific clones and E7-related TCR motifs grew in tumor during treatment. Only two HPV16-positive patients supplied the functional HPV-specificity definition.

Sequenced material: blood, taken from a patient who underwent chemoradiotherapy. This sequence originates from a human donor with HPV-associated anogenital cancer.

The CDR3, as DNA: TGTGCCAGCAGCTTAGCCAAAAGGGCGTTATCACCCGGGGAGCTGTTTTTT. It encodes CASSLAKRALSPGELFF. The rearrangement uses TRBV7-9 and TRBJ2-2; D remains ambiguous. There are 17 residues in the CDR3. V lost 0 bases, J lost 6 bases, and 17 bases lay in between. Germline V gene sequence: CDR1 SEHNR, CDR2 FQNEAQ (reference sequence).